This T cell receptor beta chain was profiled in a study of shared clonotypes between healthy human individuals (dated by TCRdb to about 2020). Context from the whole study: Three men and two women, aged 18 to 49 years, made up the cohort. For each donor, three plates each were used for CD4 naive and CD4 memory, two plates were used for CD8 naive, and one plate was used for CD8 memory. The study deeply sequenced blood TCR repertoires of about five healthy adults to estimate repertoire size and the extent of clonotype sharing between individuals. To increase sequencing depth and limit assay-specific biases, TCR repertoire library preparation and sequencing were carried out by different laboratories using diverse techniques. Per donor, leukapheresis produced somewhere between about 0.8 and 9.5 billion PBMCs. The full study reports these points: Because the study included a small number of donors, the genetic and exposure-history diversity represented was limited. Compared with non-shared clonotypes, the clonotypes found in all four sorted-subset donors had higher generation probabilities. Rarefaction of sorted-subset datasets indicated incomplete sequencing despite the large sequencing depth. Pairwise subsampling indicated that sequencing depth was expected to affect the degree of clonotype sharing among donors. When several donors were compared, the shared fraction of clonotypes was around 5% for naive CD4, around 4% for naive CD8, roughly 2.3% for memory CD4, and 0.4% for memory CD8. Estimated clonotype richness was generally larger for naive than for memory subsets. Only blood was sampled, and tissue TCR repertoires likely differ from those in blood.

On this clone itself: Its antigen target is currently unknown. The record has no base qualities; no much larger clone is one base away. The sample holds other DNA sequences that translate to the same CDR3.

The germline V gene gives CDR1 as SGHTA and CDR2 as FQGNSA. Inclusive of the bounding cysteine and phenylalanine, the CDR3 is 13 residues long. The DNA shown is the 39-base CDR3, in frame from base 1. Cut back by 1 base and 5 bases, the V and J ends lie 8 bases apart. Healthy HIV-negative adults with no recently reported acute infections or vaccinations were included as donors. Every donor was a Caucasian adult residing in Nashville, Tennessee, USA. Magnetic negative selection was used to enrich CD4+ T cells, after which naive cells were positively selected on CD45RA and the negative fraction became the memory subset. After blood collection by leukapheresis, PBMCs were isolated using Ficoll-Histopaque density gradient centrifugation and then cryopreserved in the vapor phase of liquid nitrogen. Analytical flow cytometry was used to check the purity and quantity of each magnetically sorted T cell population. Genomic DNA was isolated from each sorted fraction and quantified by UV absorbance on a Nanodrop 2000c.

Using the deep immunoSEQ assay, TCR CDR3 regions were amplified from genomic DNA by multiplex PCR. Extracted genomic DNA from each cell subset was distributed evenly across all wells of several immunoSEQ 96-well plates, and each plate was treated as a replicate. For sorted subsets, roughly 200 ng of genomic DNA, equivalent to some 33,000 T cell genomes, went into each replicate PCR. Purified libraries were quantified with a Qubit 3.0 fluorometer, sized on a Bioanalyzer 2100, and re-quantified with the KAPA Library Quantification kit. A separate single-read 150-cycle Illumina NextSeq 550 flow cell was used to sequence each immunoSEQ 96-well plate. For the original study's pipeline: Because the immunoSEQ output included only junctional sequences and no quality scores, the filtering could not be the same as the filtering used for full-length reads. To assign V/J genes and CDR3, sequences were annotated using PyIR, a Python wrapper for IgBLAST v1.9, with IMGT germline references. Reads were removed for weak V/J assignments (E-value above 1e-6), missing CDR3, stop codons, out-of-frame junctions, or ambiguous translated residues. A V3J clonotype was defined by an identical inferred V gene, J gene, and CDR3 amino acid sequence. Percentage overlap between repertoires was calculated by dividing the number of shared unique clonotypes by the size of the smaller repertoire. Repertoire richness was assessed with RTK rarefaction, the Chao1 estimator, and Recon v2.1 estimates of unobserved clonotypes. Generation probabilities for all TCRbeta clonotypes obtained by the gDNA method from a handful of donors were computed using OLGA. TCRdb retrieved this table from immuneACCESS and kept in-frame rearrangements only. Not all clones are present; in checked studies, unresolved V genes account for under half, and no reason is known for the remainder. The V and J calls and clone size come from that table; D and trimming were worked out from the DNA. This sample has some 2,000,000 clones in its table, and roughly 95% of those were observed once. The ten biggest clones cover under 0.15% of the sample.

The rearrangement joined TRBV7-2 to TRBJ2-5; TRBD1 is a weak D gene call, 6 bases matching. The sequenced material came from naive CD4+ T cells sorted from blood. The intended sense of this specimen's cell subset or site label: CD45RA+ positively selected. This TCR derives from a man between 18 and 35 years old in good health. The CDR3 loop reads CASSLGRGETQYF. The sequenced DNA is TGTGCCAGCAGCTTAGGCAGGGGTGAGACCCAGTACTTC.